Listed here is a single T cell receptor (beta chain). The sample comes from a study of blood T cell repertoires in COVID-19. Study background: The cDNA or gDNA used as material had been derived from T cells, B-cell-depleted T cells, or PBMCs.

Followed longitudinally, the Seattle patients had been enrolled during active infection. In the original processing: Amplification with reference gene primers provided the estimates of nucleated cell counts. Profiled with immunoSEQ multiplex PCR; TCRdb holds only in-frame clones, not every one. For V, J and clone size, that table is used; D and trimming come from the DNA. The sample shows under 250,000 clones, almost 85% of them seen only once. CDR1 and CDR2 from the germline V gene are SGHVS and FNYEAQ. The trim removed 6 bases at V and 5 bases at J, leaving 12 bases unmatched. This CDR3 contains 16 residues.

The TCR was taken from a man over 45 with COVID-19, enrolled during active disease. The genes are TRBV7-6 and TRBJ1-4; 7 bases match TRBD1. The source material was peripheral blood. CDR3 protein: CASSEKGQTINEKLFF. The CDR3 DNA follows: TGTGCCAGCAGTGAAAAGGGACAGACGATAAATGAAAAACTGTTTTTT.